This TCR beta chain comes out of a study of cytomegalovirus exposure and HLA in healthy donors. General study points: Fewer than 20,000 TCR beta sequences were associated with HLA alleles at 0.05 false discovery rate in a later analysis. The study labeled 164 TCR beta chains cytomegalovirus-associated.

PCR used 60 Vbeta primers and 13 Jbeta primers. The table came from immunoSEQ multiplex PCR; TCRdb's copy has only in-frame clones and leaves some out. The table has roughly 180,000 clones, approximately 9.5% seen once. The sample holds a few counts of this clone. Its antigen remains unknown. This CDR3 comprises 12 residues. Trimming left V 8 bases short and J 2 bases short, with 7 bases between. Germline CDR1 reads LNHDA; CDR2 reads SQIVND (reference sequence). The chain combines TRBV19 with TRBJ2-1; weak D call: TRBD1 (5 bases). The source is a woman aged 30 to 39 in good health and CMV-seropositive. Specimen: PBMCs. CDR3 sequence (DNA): TGTGCCAGTCAGGGCCCCTACAATGAGCAGTTCTTC. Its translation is CASQGPYNEQFF.